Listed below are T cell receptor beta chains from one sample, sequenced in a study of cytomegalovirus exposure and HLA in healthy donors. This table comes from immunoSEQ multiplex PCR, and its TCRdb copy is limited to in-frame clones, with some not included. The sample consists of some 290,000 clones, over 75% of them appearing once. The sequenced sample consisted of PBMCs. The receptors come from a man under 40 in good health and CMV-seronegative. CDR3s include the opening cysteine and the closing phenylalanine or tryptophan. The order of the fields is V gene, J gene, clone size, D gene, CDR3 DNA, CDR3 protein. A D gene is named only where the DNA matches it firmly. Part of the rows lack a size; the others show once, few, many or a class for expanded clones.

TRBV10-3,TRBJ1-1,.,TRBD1,TGTGCCATCAGCCTCACAGGGGAAGAAGCTTTCTTT,CAISLTGEEAFF
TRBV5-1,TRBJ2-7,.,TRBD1,TGCGCCAGCAGCTTGGAACCAACCGGGACAGGGGCCTACGGGCAGTACTTC,CASSLEPTGTGAYGQYF
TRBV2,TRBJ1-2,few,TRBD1,TGTGCCAGCAGTAACTACAGGGGGCTCAACACCTTC,CASSNYRGLNTF
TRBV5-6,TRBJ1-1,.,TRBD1,TGTGCCAGCAGCTTGCGACAGGGCCTTGAAGCTTTCTTT,CASSLRQGLEAFF
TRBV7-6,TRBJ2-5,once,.,TGTGCCAGCAGCTTAGTTCGGGGTTTTCAAGAGACCCAGTACTTC,CASSLVRGFQETQYF
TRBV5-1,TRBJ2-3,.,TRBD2,TGCGCCAGCAGCCGCCGTGGGACTAGCGGGGCCTCCACAGATACGCAGTATTTT,CASSRRGTSGASTDTQYF
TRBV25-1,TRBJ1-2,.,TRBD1,TGTGCCAGCAGTGTAACAGGGGGCGCTTGGGGCTACACCTTC,CASSVTGGAWGYTF
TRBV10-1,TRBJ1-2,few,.,TGCGCCAGCACCGAGCTCAGGGATAACTATGGCTACACCTTC,CASTELRDNYGYTF
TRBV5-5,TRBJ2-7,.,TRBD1,TGTGCCAGCAGCTCAGACAGGGCCTCCTACGAGCAGTACTTC,CASSSDRASYEQYF
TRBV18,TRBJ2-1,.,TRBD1,TGTGCCAGCTCACCACGGGCAGGGGGCTACAATGAGCAGTTCTTC,CASSPRAGGYNEQFF
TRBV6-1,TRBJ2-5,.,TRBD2,TGTGCCAGCAGTGAGGGGGGGGAAGAAGAGACCCAGTACTTC,CASSEGGEEETQYF
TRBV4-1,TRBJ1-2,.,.,TGCGCCAGCAGCCCGGACGGGACTTATGGCTACACCTTC,CASSPDGTYGYTF
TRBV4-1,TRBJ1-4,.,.,TGCGCCAGCAGCCACGCTTACGGAGTAGCTAATGAAAAACTGTTTTTT,CASSHAYGVANEKLFF
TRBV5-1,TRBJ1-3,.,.,TGCGCCAGCAGCTTGGCGCAGGGGAGCCCTGGAAACACCATATATTTT,CASSLAQGSPGNTIYF
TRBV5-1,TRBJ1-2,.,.,TGCGCCAGCAGATTGGGCGGGGACTATGGCTACACCTTC,CASRLGGDYGYTF
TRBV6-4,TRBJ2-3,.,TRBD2,TGTGCCAGCAGTGACCCCGCACTAGCGGGGGCCGTGATAGATTGCACAGATACGCAGTATTTT,CASSDPALAGAVIDCTDTQYF